This T cell receptor (beta chain) emerged from a study of shared clonotypes between healthy human individuals. CDR1 MDHEN and CDR2 SYDVKM come from the germline V gene. V lost 5 bases to trimming and J lost 0 bases, with 16 bases between them. CDR3 length equals 17 residues. The study drew all its donors from Caucasian adults living in Nashville, Tennessee. For each subset, genomic DNA was distributed in equal portions over several immunoSEQ plates. Original processing notes: Junction-only immunoSEQ data arrived without quality scores, meaning filtering differed. TCRdb keeps only in-frame clones here, not all; method: immunoSEQ multiplex PCR. V, J and clone size were drawn from that table, and D and trimming were deduced from the DNA. The profile covers 2.3 million or so clones, with over 90% appearing a single time and 0.35% to 0.5% taken by the ten largest.

The TCR comes from a man aged 18 to 29 in good health. Some clones in this sample may be carry-over from other donors' samples. Input material: naive CD4+ T cells from PBMCs. The subset is: CD45RA+ positively selected. V is TRBV28 and J is TRBJ1-4; a possible D gene is TRBD1 (6 bases). For the CDR3, the DNA is TGTGCCAGCAGTCCCTCCGGGACATTTGCAACTAATGAAAAACTGTTTTTT. Amino acid sequence: CASSPSGTFATNEKLFF. The full variable domain, with the rest looked up from reference TRBV28 and TRBJ1-4, is DVKVTQSSRYLVKRTGEKVFLECVQDMDHENMFWYRQDPGLGLRLIYFSYDVKMKEKGDIPEGYSVSREKKERFSLILESASTNQTSMYLCASSPSGTFATNEKLFFGSGTQLSVL.